The subject of this entry is one T cell receptor (beta chain). The sample is drawn from a study of technical replicates of blood from a handful of donors. TCRdb keeps only in-frame clones here, not all; method: immunoSEQ multiplex PCR. The sample has some 90,000 clones; about 95% are singletons. The germline V gene has CDR1 LNHDA and CDR2 SQIVND (reference sequence). V shed 1 base, J shed 4 bases, and the junction held 6 bases outside the gene matches. The CDR3 spans 15 residues. The source of this sequence is a human donor in good health. The rearrangement uses TRBV19 and TRBJ1-2; 7 bases fit TRBD1. Sequenced: T cells isolated from PBMCs. This chain's CDR3 is CASSIGGQQFYGYTF. CDR3 sequence (DNA): TGTGCCAGTAGTATAGGGGGACAGCAATTCTATGGCTACACCTTC. The full variable domain, in which reference TRBV19 and TRBJ1-2 provide the parts outside the CDR3, is DGGITQSPKYLFRKEGQNVTLSCEQNLNHDAMYWYRQDPGQGLRLIYYSQIVNDFQKGDIAEGYSVSREKKESFPLTVTSAQKNPTAFYLCASSIGGQQFYGYTFGSGTRLTVV.